This section outlines one T cell receptor beta chain sequence together with its context. What it binds is not known. This sample stems from a study of graft-versus-host responses after intestinal transplantation. Study information: Grafts that recipients had were multivisceral, liver-intestinal, or isolated intestinal transplants. Each recipient received anti-thymocyte globulin induction, then tacrolimus and steroids for roughly 3 years.

CDR3 length equals 15 residues. The trim removed 4 bases at V and 10 bases at J, leaving 14 bases unmatched. Germline lookup yields CDR1 SGHRS and CDR2 YFSETQ. Assay: immunoSEQ multiplex PCR; the TCRdb copy retains only in-frame clones and omits some. The sample has 90,000 to 150,000 clones; 85% to 95% are singletons. General study findings and limits: Early post-transplant falls in HvG clones accompanied the peak levels of circulating GvH clones. There were GvH clones found in recipient marrow, and some of them appeared first in ileum or blood.

The material sequenced was unstimulated CD4+ T cells sorted from spleen or lymph node cells, taken before intestinal transplant. This chain links TRBV5-1 with TRBJ1-2; 9 bases are shared with TRBD1. This TCR was sampled from a human donor who received an intestinal transplant. The CDR3 DNA is TGCGCCAGCAGCGTAACACCGGGACAGGGAATGGACTACACCTTC. As protein: CASSVTPGQGMDYTF.